These T cell receptor beta chains were read from a single sample in a study of OX40 agonist ivuxolimab in advanced cancers. Measured with immunoSEQ multiplex PCR; TCRdb has only the in-frame clones, and not every one. This table holds about 91,000 clones, just over 85% found once. This material consisted of CD4+ or CD8+ T cells sorted from blood, taken in a trial of the OX40 agonist ivuxolimab. Receptor source: an adult with an advanced solid tumor such as melanoma, head and neck, liver or kidney cancer. The CDR3 runs from the conserved cysteine through the conserved F or W. Fields, in order: D gene, J gene, clone size, V gene, CDR3 protein, CDR3 DNA. The D gene is left open where the match is weak. Where a row states a size, it is once, few, many or the class of an expanded clone; other rows omit it.

TRBD1	TRBJ2-7	-	TRBV5-6	CASSTGATYEQYF	TGTGCCAGCAGTACAGGGGCCACCTACGAGCAGTACTTC
-	TRBJ2-4	-	TRBV23-1	CASSQSWGSKNIQYF	TGCGCCAGCAGTCAATCTTGGGGGTCCAAAAACATTCAGTACTTC
-	TRBJ1-1	-	TRBV5-6	CASSPRVGGTEAFF	TGTGCCAGCAGCCCTAGGGTTGGCGGCACTGAAGCTTTCTTT
-	TRBJ1-5	-	TRBV19	CASSTQSDSNQPQHF	TGTGCCAGTAGTACCCAATCCGATAGCAATCAGCCCCAGCATTTT
-	TRBJ1-2	-	TRBV13	CASSFEGDYGYTF	TGTGCCAGCAGCTTTGAAGGGGACTATGGCTACACCTTC
-	TRBJ2-7	-	TRBV27	CASSIGGAQRNEQYF	TGTGCCAGCAGCATAGGGGGGGCGCAGAGAAACGAGCAGTACTTC
-	TRBJ1-4	-	TRBV2	CASVLDSTNEKLFF	TGTGCCAGCGTTTTAGACAGCACTAATGAAAAACTGTTTTTT
TRBD2	TRBJ2-7	-	TRBV28	CASSTLTSGSYEQYF	TGTGCCAGCAGTACTTTGACTAGCGGGAGCTACGAGCAGTACTTC
TRBD1	TRBJ1-2	-	TRBV2	CASSALGQQNYGYTF	TGTGCCAGCAGTGCTTTGGGACAGCAAAACTATGGCTACACCTTC
-	TRBJ1-4	-	TRBV2	CASSTDARELFF	TGTGCCAGCAGTACCGACGCTAGGGAACTGTTTTTT
-	TRBJ2-5	-	TRBV6-1	CASSEGAAHQETQYF	TGTGCCAGCAGTGAAGGGGCAGCCCACCAAGAGACCCAGTACTTC
-	TRBJ1-2	-	TRBV5-1	CASSLWGTANYGYTF	TGCGCCAGCAGCTTGTGGGGCACAGCTAACTATGGCTACACCTTC
TRBD2	TRBJ2-4	few	TRBV11-2	CASSLGGGNIQYF	TGTGCCAGCAGCTTAGGCGGGGGAAACATTCAGTACTTC